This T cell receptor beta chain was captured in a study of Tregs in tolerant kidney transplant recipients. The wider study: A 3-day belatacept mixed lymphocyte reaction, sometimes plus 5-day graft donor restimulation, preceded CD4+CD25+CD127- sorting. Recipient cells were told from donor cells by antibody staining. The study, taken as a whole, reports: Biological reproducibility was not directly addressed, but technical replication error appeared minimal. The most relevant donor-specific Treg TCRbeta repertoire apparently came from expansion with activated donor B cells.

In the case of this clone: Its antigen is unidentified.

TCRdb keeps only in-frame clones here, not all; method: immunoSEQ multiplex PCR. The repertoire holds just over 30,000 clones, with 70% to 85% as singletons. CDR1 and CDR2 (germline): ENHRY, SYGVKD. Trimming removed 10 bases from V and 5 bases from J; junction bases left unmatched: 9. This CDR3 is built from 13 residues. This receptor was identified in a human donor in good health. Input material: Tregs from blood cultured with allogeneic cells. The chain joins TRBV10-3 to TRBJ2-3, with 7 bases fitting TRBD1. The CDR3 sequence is CATQTGVVDTQYF. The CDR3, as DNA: TGTGCCACACAAACAGGGGTGGTAGATACGCAGTATTTT.